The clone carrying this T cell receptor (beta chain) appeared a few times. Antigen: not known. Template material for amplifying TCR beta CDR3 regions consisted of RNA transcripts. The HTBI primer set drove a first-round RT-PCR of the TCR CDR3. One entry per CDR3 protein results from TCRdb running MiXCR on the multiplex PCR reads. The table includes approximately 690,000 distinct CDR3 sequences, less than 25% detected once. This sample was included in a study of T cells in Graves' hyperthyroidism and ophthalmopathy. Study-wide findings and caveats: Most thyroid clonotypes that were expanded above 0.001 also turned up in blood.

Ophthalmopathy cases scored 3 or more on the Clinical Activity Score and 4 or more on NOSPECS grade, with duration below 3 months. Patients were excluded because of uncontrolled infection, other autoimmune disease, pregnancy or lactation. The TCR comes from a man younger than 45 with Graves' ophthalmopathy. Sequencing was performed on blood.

This chain's CDR3 is CASSPNRAGELFF. The CDR3 region has the DNA TGTGCCAGCAGCCCAAACAGGGCCGGGGAGCTGTTTTTT. The chain recombines TRBV11-2 with TRBJ2-2; D perhaps matches TRBD1 (6 bases). Germline V gene sequence: CDR1 SGHAT, CDR2 FQNNGV. Trimming shortened V by 5 bases and J by 6 bases, and 10 bases separated the two germline ends. CDR3 size: 13 residues. Full variable domain (outside the CDR3, taken from reference TRBV11-2 and TRBJ2-2): EAGVAQSPRYKIIEKRQSVAFWCNPISGHATLYWYQQILGQGPKLLIQFQNNGVVDDSQLPKDRFSAERLKGVDSTLKIQPAKLEDSAVYLCASSPNRAGELFFGEGSRLTVL.